Listed here are 5 T cell receptor beta chains from one sample, sequenced in a study of cytomegalovirus exposure and HLA in healthy donors (dated by TCRdb to 2015 to 2018). Receptor amplification or capture employed the immunoSEQ multiplex PCR assay. The multiplex PCR relied on a mix of 60 forward primers for TCR Vbeta segments and 13 reverse primers for TCR Jbeta segments. Here the immuneACCESS table is served through TCRdb, limited to in-frame sequences with V and J called. Missing clones are a known gap in these copies; in checked studies unresolved V genes cover under half, and the rest lacks a known reason. The sample records about 120,000 clones, roughly 78% of which are singletons. About 8.9% of the sample is taken by the ten largest. The sequenced sample was PBMCs. The source is a man aged 30 to 45 in good health and CMV-seropositive.

This rearrangement joins TRBV11-1 to TRBJ2-1, with 16 bases aligning to TRBD2. CDR1 SGHAT and CDR2 FQDESV come from the germline V gene (reference sequence). V was pared by 4 bases and J by 2 bases, with 8 bases of the junction left unmatched. The CDR3 has 19 amino acids. CDR3 nucleotides: TGTGCCAGCAGCTCTACGGGACTAGCGGGGGGGCTCCCCTACAATGAGCAGTTCTTC. Encoded protein: CASSSTGLAGGLPYNEQFF.

The gene calls are TRBV7-2 and TRBJ2-7; 11 positions match TRBD2. Germline CDR1 and CDR2: SGHTA and FQGNSA. With V trimmed by 4 bases and J by 9 bases, 20 bases remained unmatched. The CDR3 is 18 residues long. CDR3 residues: CASSSPGLAGGDRGVQYF. CDR3 DNA sequence: TGTGCCAGCAGCTCACCGGGCTTAGCGGGGGGGGACCGAGGAGTGCAGTACTTC.

To note about this clone: At one end, the junction sequence differs from germline, possibly due to a read error. The chain carries TRBV28 and TRBJ1-4; 9 bases fit TRBD1. The CDR3 consists of 15 residues. Germline V lookup: CDR1 MDHEN, CDR2 SYDVKM. The CDR3 DNA reads as TGTGCCAGCAGCTTATCCGGGACAGGGTATGAAAAACTGTTTTTT. Translated, it gives CASSLSGTGYEKLFF. Full variable domain (outside the CDR3, taken from reference TRBV28 and TRBJ1-4): DVKVTQSSRYLVKRTGEKVFLECVQDMDHENMFWYRQDPGLGLRLIYFSYDVKMKEKGDIPEGYSVSREKKERFSLILESASTNQTSMYLCASSLSGTGYEKLFFGSGTQLSVL.

This chain links TRBV7-9 with TRBJ2-7; 9 bases are shared with TRBD1. Per the germline V gene, CDR1 is SEHNR and CDR2 is FQNEAQ (reference sequence). The V gene end was trimmed by 1 base and the J gene end by 6 bases; junction bases not matched to a gene: 7. The CDR3 is 15 amino acids. The CDR3 loop is CASSLVRGQGFEQYF. CDR3 DNA: TGTGCCAGCAGCTTAGTCAGGGGACAGGGATTCGAGCAGTACTTC. Based on the CDR3 plus reference TRBV7-9 and TRBJ2-7, the full variable domain is DTGVSQNPRHKITKRGQNVTFRCDPISEHNRLYWYRQTLGQGPEFLTYFQNEAQLEKSRLLSDRFSAERPKGSFSTLEIQRTEQGDSAMYLCASSLVRGQGFEQYFGPGTRLTVT.

V and J are TRBV7-2 and TRBJ2-1, with D possibly TRBD1 on 6 matching bases. The V end was cut by 4 bases, the J end by 12 bases, with 13 bases between. The CDR3 sequence is 12 residues long. Germline V CDR1 and CDR2: SGHTA, FQGNSA. CDR3: CASSSPLGAQFF. The CDR3 region has the DNA TGTGCCAGCAGCTCGCCGTTGGGGGCGCAGTTCTTC.